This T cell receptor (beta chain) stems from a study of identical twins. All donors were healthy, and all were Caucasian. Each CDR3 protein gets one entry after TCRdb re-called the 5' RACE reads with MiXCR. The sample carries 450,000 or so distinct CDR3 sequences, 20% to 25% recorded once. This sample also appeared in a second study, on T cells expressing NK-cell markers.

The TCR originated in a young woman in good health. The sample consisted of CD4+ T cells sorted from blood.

CDR3 amino acids: CASSPSTGNNSPLHF. CDR3 coding DNA: TGTGCCAGCAGCCCCTCGACAGGGAACAATTCACCCCTCCACTTT. The chain joins TRBV28 to TRBJ1-6, with 7 bases that match TRBD1. The CDR3 spans 15 residues. CDR1 MDHEN and CDR2 SYDVKM come from the germline V gene. With V trimmed by 6 bases and J by 7 bases, 9 bases remained unmatched.